This T cell receptor (beta chain) emerged from a study of blood T cell repertoires in COVID-19. Study-level information: Samples taken during acute and convalescent COVID-19 were collected in the United States, Italy and Spain. The cDNA or gDNA used as material had been derived from T cells, B-cell-depleted T cells, or PBMCs.

The CDR3 is made up of 14 amino acids. Per the germline V gene, CDR1 is LGHDT and CDR2 is YNNKEL (reference sequence). The ends were cut back, 1 base at V and 4 bases at J, with 10 bases in the middle. The assay was immunoSEQ multiplex PCR, and TCRdb's table has in-frame clones only and misses some. The sample has 100,000 to 130,000 clones, 88% seen once. V gene TRBV3-1 (or the pseudogene TRBV3-2) combines with J gene TRBJ1-1; D unresolved. The sequenced sample was peripheral blood. This TCR derives from a human donor in a cohort sampled during active COVID-19. The CDR3 loop reads CASSQGEASTEAFF. CDR3 bases: TGTGCCAGCAGCCAAGGAGAGGCAAGCACTGAAGCTTTCTTT.